This TCR beta chain is from a study of T cell changes during pregnancy in multiple sclerosis (dated by TCRdb to the late 2010s). Notes on the research overall: Changes in the T cell repertoire over the course of pregnancy were examined in this study in women with multiple sclerosis.

The CDR3 runs 12 amino acids, cysteine and phenylalanine included. Left in the record is the CDR3 DNA by itself, 36 bases read in frame from the first base. The germline V gene encodes CDR1 SGHVS and CDR2 FNYEAQ. V gives up 6 bases and J gives up 10 bases, and the segment between their germline ends measures 12 bases. Library preparation employed the immunoSEQ multiplex PCR assay. In its TCRdb copy, this immuneACCESS table keeps in-frame sequences only and misses some clones. Where compared with another copy, unresolved V genes explain less than half of these, and the others have no known cause. This sample holds fewer than 45,000 clones; roughly 88% were observed only once. Over 8% of the sample rests with the top ten. As to this clone: The target of this receptor is not known. No qualities accompany the bases; no much larger clone lies one base away.

This chain is built from TRBV7-6 and TRBJ2-2; the D gene is perhaps TRBD2, from 6 matching bases. Sequenced material: CD8+ T cells from peripheral blood mononuclear cells, taken in the first trimester of pregnancy. The source is a female donor with multiple sclerosis, enrolled in a pregnancy study. Read as DNA, the sequence is TGTGCCAGCAGTTCTGGGACTGTGGAGCTGTTTTTT. Its protein reads: CASSSGTVELFF.